This TCR beta chain was captured in a study of control samples from healthy donors and cancer patients. Data came from immunoSEQ multiplex PCR; TCRdb stores just in-frame clones and leaves some out. This sample's table reports about 210,000 clones. The V gene lost 6 bases and the J gene lost 0 bases, with 9 bases spanning the gap. The CDR3 runs to 13 residues. In germline, CDR1 is MNHNY, CDR2 SVGAGI (reference sequence). This TCR was sampled from a woman in her twenties or thirties in good health. This chain links TRBV6-6 with TRBJ2-7; D unclear. The sample comprised blood. As DNA, the CDR3 is TGTGCCAGCAGCCAAACCCTCTCCTACGAGCAGTACTTC. It translates to CASSQTLSYEQYF.